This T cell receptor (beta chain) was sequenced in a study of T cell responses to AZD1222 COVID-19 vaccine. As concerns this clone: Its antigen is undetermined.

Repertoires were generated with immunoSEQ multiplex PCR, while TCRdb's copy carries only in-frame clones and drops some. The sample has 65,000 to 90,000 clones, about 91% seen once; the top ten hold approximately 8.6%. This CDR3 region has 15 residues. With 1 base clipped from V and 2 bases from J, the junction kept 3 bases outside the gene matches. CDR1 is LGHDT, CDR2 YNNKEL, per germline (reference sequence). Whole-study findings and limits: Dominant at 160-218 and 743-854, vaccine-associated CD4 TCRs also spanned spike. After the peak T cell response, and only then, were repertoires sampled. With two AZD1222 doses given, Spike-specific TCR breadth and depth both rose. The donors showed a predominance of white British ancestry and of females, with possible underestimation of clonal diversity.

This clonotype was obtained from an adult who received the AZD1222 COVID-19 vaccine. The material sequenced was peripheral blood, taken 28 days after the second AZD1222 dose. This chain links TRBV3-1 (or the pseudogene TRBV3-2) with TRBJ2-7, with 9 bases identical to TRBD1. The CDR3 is CASSQAGTGTYEQYF. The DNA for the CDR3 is TGTGCCAGCAGCCAAGCCGGGACAGGGACCTACGAGCAGTACTTC.